This T cell receptor beta chain is drawn from a study of T-cell memory formation after mild COVID-19. Across the whole study: The two donors had largely donor-specific TCR clusters.

Via MiXCR, TCRdb re-called the 5' RACE reads, giving one row per CDR3 protein. The profile covers roughly 560,000 distinct CDR3 sequences, with about 20% appearing a single time and 12% taken by the ten largest. This clonotype was counted only a few times. Trimming shortened V by 6 bases and J by 3 bases, and 13 bases separated the two germline ends. This CDR3 has 13 residues. In germline, CDR1 is DFQATT, CDR2 SNEGSKA (reference sequence). The sequence was obtained from an adult woman who had mild COVID-19 (a few samples of this study predate the infection). Cell type and time point are not known. Material for sequencing was PBMCs or a T cell subset sorted from them (not recorded which). The chain employs TRBV20-1 and TRBJ2-3; D might be TRBD2 (6 bases). DNA for the CDR3: TGCAGTGCACCCAGGGACTTAACAGATACGCAGTATTTT. Translated, it gives CSAPRDLTDTQYF.